A selection of T cell receptor beta chains follows, all from one sample in a study of T cells after yellow fever vaccination. TCRdb reprocessed the 5' RACE reads with MiXCR, giving one entry per CDR3 protein. The data show 300,000 to 400,000 distinct CDR3 sequences, with about 8.3% seen just once and approximately 15% held by the top ten. The starting material was PBMCs, obtained roughly 45 days after the first yellow fever vaccination. The receptors were sampled from a man younger than 35 who received the YFV17D yellow fever vaccine. CDR3s include the opening cysteine and the closing phenylalanine or tryptophan. D genes are given only for firm matches. Not every row has a clone size; where given, it reads once, few, many or a size class.

d_call	j_call	clone_size	v_call	cdr3_aa
NA	TRBJ2-1	few	TRBV5-1	CASSSGTGFSYNEQFF
TRBD2	TRBJ2-3	NA	TRBV12-3/TRBV12-4	CASSDGLGGTQYF
TRBD2	TRBJ2-1	NA	TRBV4-2	CASSQDASGVRNEQFF
TRBD2	TRBJ2-3	NA	TRBV15	CATSRGGGHADTQYF
TRBD2	TRBJ2-5	many	TRBV20-1	CSARRTSGMPVTQYF
NA	TRBJ1-4	few	TRBV4-3	CASSQDDRFKEKLFF
NA	TRBJ2-1	few	TRBV2	CASRTVTGRNEQFF
NA	TRBJ1-1	NA	TRBV5-4	CASSFIGAFNGAFF
NA	TRBJ2-7	few	TRBV5-1	CASSLGAGLDEQYF
NA	TRBJ2-2	NA	TRBV10-3	CAISESGAAGYGELFF
NA	TRBJ2-2	NA	TRBV6-5	CASSSQYSPNTGELFF
NA	TRBJ1-1	few	TRBV20-1	CSARWGGVVTEAFF
NA	TRBJ2-1	NA	TRBV4-1	CASRWTLGVYNEQFF
NA	TRBJ2-6	few	TRBV5-1	CASSLIPGANVLTF
NA	TRBJ2-1	few	TRBV29-1	CSAVVGVSNEQFF
NA	TRBJ2-7	few	TRBV30	CACSGADEQYF
TRBD1	TRBJ2-1	NA	TRBV19	CASSITGGSYNEQFF
NA	TRBJ2-1	NA	TRBV21-1	CASSSPSLDYNEQFF
TRBD2	TRBJ2-3	few	TRBV5-1	CASRSGLAVTDTQYF
TRBD2	TRBJ2-5	NA	TRBV6-1	CASSQGTSGRQETQYF
NA	TRBJ1-1	few	TRBV6-1	CASSRGGPYMNTEAFF
NA	TRBJ1-4	few	TRBV6-5	CATGLGAYDNEKLFF
NA	TRBJ2-5	few	TRBV7-2	CASSSRRTQETQYF
NA	TRBJ1-4	few	TRBV4-1	CASRPRIVTATTNEKLFF
TRBD1	TRBJ2-1	many	TRBV5-1	CASRLTGETEQFF
NA	TRBJ1-5	few	TRBV27	CASSPMGLLRQDMAQHF
NA	TRBJ2-2	NA	TRBV7-8	CASSPPSLGIGELFF
TRBD1	TRBJ2-7	NA	TRBV12-3/TRBV12-4	CASLGQPRTEQYF
NA	TRBJ2-1	many	TRBV18	CASSQSTSGNEQFF
TRBD2	TRBJ2-3	few	TRBV5-1	CASSPGNSGGATDTQYF
NA	TRBJ2-1	NA	TRBV7-7	CASSQPDGAEQFF
TRBD1	TRBJ1-2	many	TRBV9	CASRGQGASYTF
TRBD1	TRBJ2-1	NA	TRBV5-1	CASSQRQGVIGDEQFF
TRBD2	TRBJ2-3	NA	TRBV3-1	CASNFGIAGGDTQYF
NA	TRBJ1-1	many	TRBV4-1	CASSQPREANTEAFF
TRBD1	TRBJ1-1	few	TRBV11-2	CASSSKTGGTEAFF
NA	TRBJ2-1	few	TRBV21-1	CASSKTGRGVYNEQFF
TRBD1	TRBJ2-1	few	TRBV7-8	CASSWGQGVINEQFF
NA	TRBJ2-7	few	TRBV27	CASNPTAGGLRDYEQYF
NA	TRBJ1-6	few	TRBV6-2/TRBV6-3	CASSYGSPLHF
NA	TRBJ1-6	few	TRBV6-5	CASSYSGALKSGPLHF
NA	TRBJ2-3	NA	TRBV18	CASSSNSSTDTQYF
NA	TRBJ2-1	NA	TRBV20-1	CSASWGGPKKNEQFF
NA	TRBJ2-2	NA	TRBV11-2	CASSLRAATNTGELFF
TRBD1	TRBJ1-4	few	TRBV7-9	CASSFGQGIEKLFF
NA	TRBJ2-1	few	TRBV20-1	CSARRTYNEQFF
NA	TRBJ2-7	few	TRBV4-1	CASSQDLWTLYEQYF
NA	TRBJ1-4	few	TRBV5-1	CASSLRGFNEKLFF
NA	TRBJ1-1	NA	TRBV4-1	CASSQGSGRTEAFF
NA	TRBJ2-1	NA	TRBV11-2	CASSITSLGEQFF
TRBD1	TRBJ2-3	NA	TRBV5-6	CASSLVPGQGAGDTQYF
NA	TRBJ1-2	many	TRBV5-1	CASSLDWNGYTF